Shown below are 15 T cell receptor beta chains from a single sample sequenced in a study of T cell responses to AZD1222 COVID-19 vaccine. Sequencing used immunoSEQ multiplex PCR; TCRdb keeps in-frame clones, though not all of them. The sample contains 84,000 or so clones, roughly 88% of which appear only once. This specimen consisted of peripheral blood, obtained on day 0 of MenACWY control vaccination. All receptors derive from an adult in good health.

The chain links TRBV6-5 to TRBJ1-6, with no clear D. CDR1 MNHEY and CDR2 SVGAGI come from the germline V gene. V was clipped by 1 base and J by 10 bases, with 11 bases between them. This CDR3 region has 14 residues. The CDR3 loop reads CASSYLGGESPLHF. The CDR3 DNA follows: TGTGCCAGCAGTTACTTGGGTGGGGAGTCACCCCTCCACTTT.

The rearrangement joins TRBV18 to TRBJ1-2; D not certain. The CDR3 runs 13 residues. The germline CDR1 and CDR2 sequences are KGHSH and LQKENI. V lost 3 bases and J lost 0, with 5 bases in between. CDR3 sequence reads: CASSPGANYGYTF. CDR3 nucleotide sequence: TGTGCCAGCTCACCGGGCGCTAACTATGGCTACACCTTC.

The chain links TRBV28 to TRBJ2-3, with D tentatively TRBD1 or TRBD2 (5 bases each). The germline V gene encodes CDR1 MDHEN and CDR2 SYDVKM. The CDR3 has 15 residues. Trimming took off 6 bases at V and 1 base at J, with 14 bases between the two ends. CDR3 amino acids: CASRTPGRRTDTQYF. The CDR3 nucleotides read TGTGCCAGCAGAACGCCGGGACGGCGCACAGATACGCAGTATTTT.

There are a few counts of this clone. The chain couples TRBV11-2 to TRBJ1-3; D ambiguous. In germline, CDR1 is SGHAT, CDR2 FQNNGV. The CDR3 sequence is 14 residues long. V lost 7 bases, J lost 3 bases, and 13 bases lay in between. The CDR3 here is CASTLRPGGNTIYF. Here the CDR3 DNA reads TGTGCCAGCACCCTCAGACCAGGTGGAAACACCATATATTTT.

In nucleotides, the CDR3 is TGTGCCAGCAGTTACGGGCAGAACATTAATGAAAAACTGTTTTTT. It codes for CASSYGQNINEKLFF. The chain recombines TRBV6-5 with TRBJ1-4; D is unclear. Trimming shortened V by 2 bases and J by 4 bases, and 11 bases separated the two germline ends. Germline CDR1 and CDR2: MNHEY and SVGAGI. The length of the CDR3 is 15 residues.

The genes are TRBV20-1 and TRBJ2-4, with TRBD2 identical over 8 bases. The ends lost 6 bases at V and 12 bases at J; junction bases unmatched: 7. The CDR3 has 11 residues. Germline V CDR1 and CDR2: DFQATT, SNEGSKA (reference sequence). The CDR3 DNA follows: TGCAGTGCAAATAGCGGGGCATCTCAGTACTTC. It specifies CSANSGASQYF.

This clone has more than one count but fewer than ten. V gene TRBV2 combines with J gene TRBJ2-3; 9 bases are a match to TRBD1. J lost 0 bases, V lost 7 bases, and 5 bases had no gene match. The CDR3 length is 15 residues. Germline CDR1 SNHLY, CDR2 FYNNEI. In nucleotides, the CDR3 is TGTGCCAGCACCAGGGACAGGGCGAGCACAGATACGCAGTATTTT. It specifies CASTRDRASTDTQYF. Full variable domain (rest looked up from reference TRBV2 and TRBJ2-3): EPEVTQTPSHQVTQMGQEVILRCVPISNHLYFYWYRQILGQKVEFLVSFYNNEISEKSEIFDDQFSVERPDGSNFTLKIRSTKLEDSAMYFCASTRDRASTDTQYFGPGTRLTVL.

The chain carries TRBV7-2 and TRBJ2-2; 9 nucleotides agree with TRBD1. The J segment lost 4 bases and the V segment lost 5 bases, leaving 8 bases of the junction unmatched. The CDR3 extends over 16 amino acids. Germline V gene lookup returns CDR1 SGHTA and CDR2 FQGNSA. The CDR3: CASSKFGDRATGELFF. CDR3 in DNA: TGTGCCAGCAGCAAGTTCGGGGACAGGGCCACCGGGGAGCTGTTTTTT. The full variable domain, rest sourced from reference TRBV7-2 and TRBJ2-2, is GAGVSQSPSNKVTEKGKDVELRCDPISGHTALYWYRQSLGQGLEFLIYFQGNSAPDKSGLPSDRFSAERTGGSVSTLTIQRTQQEDSAVYLCASSKFGDRATGELFFGEGSRLTVL.

For the CDR3, the DNA is TGTGCCAGCTCACCTGGACAGATTGATAATTCACCCCTCCACTTT. This encodes CASSPGQIDNSPLHF. The rearrangement joins TRBV18 to TRBJ1-6, with TRBD1 as a possible D gene (6 bases). Germline values: CDR1 KGHSH, CDR2 LQKENI. Trimming stripped 3 bases from V and 5 bases from J, with 11 bases between. The CDR3 extends over 15 amino acids.

The chain couples TRBV4-3 to TRBJ1-4; no firm D call. V was trimmed by 4 bases and J by 0 bases, leaving 6 bases between them. Germline V lookup: CDR1 LGHNA, CDR2 YSLEER. The CDR3 runs to 14 residues. This CDR3 is CASSRGPTNEKLFF. DNA for the CDR3: TGCGCCAGCAGCCGCGGACCAACTAATGAAAAACTGTTTTTT.

CDR3 sequence reads: CASGLVPGMEGYTF. The CDR3 DNA is TGTGCTAGTGGTTTGGTACCAGGGATGGAGGGCTACACCTTC. The V call is TRBV12-5, the J call TRBJ1-2; D is perhaps TRBD1 (5 bases). Germline CDR1 and CDR2: LGHNT and FRNRAP. Trimming left V 0 bases short and J 8 bases short, with 13 bases between. The CDR3 has 14 amino acids. The full variable domain, its missing parts supplied by reference TRBV12-5 and TRBJ1-2, is DARVTQTPRHKVTEMGQEVTMRCQPILGHNTVFWYRQTMMQGLELLAYFRNRAPLDDSGMPKDRFSAEMPDATLATLKIQPSEPRDSAVYFCASGLVPGMEGYTFGSGTRLTVV.

V and J are TRBV5-1 and TRBJ2-1; D might be TRBD1 (5 bases). Between the trimmed V and J ends, which lost 4 bases and 4 bases, there was a span of 12 bases. CDR1 is SGHRS and CDR2 is YFSETQ in the germline V gene. The length of the CDR3 is 14 residues. The CDR3 DNA is TGCGCCAGCAGCGTGGAACGACAGTACAATGAGCAGTTCTTC. Translating gives CASSVERQYNEQFF.

This clone was picked up one time. The J gene is TRBJ1-1, the V gene TRBV10-2, with D perhaps TRBD1 (5 bases). The germline gives CDR1 WSHSY, CDR2 SAAADI. Trimming took off 3 bases at V and 1 base at J, with 12 bases between the two ends. This CDR3 has 15 residues. CDR3 loop: CASSDRGGPNTEAFF. CDR3 coding DNA: TGCGCCAGCAGTGATAGGGGCGGACCGAACACTGAAGCTTTCTTT.

This clone appeared a single time. The V and J genes are TRBV4-1 and TRBJ2-2; the D is unclear. V lost 7 bases, J lost 2 bases, and 11 bases lay in between. This CDR3 contains 14 residues. Germline values: CDR1 MGHRA, CDR2 YSYEKL. The CDR3 loop is CASTTDPNTGELFF. CDR3 bases: TGCGCCAGCACGACGGATCCAAACACCGGGGAGCTGTTTTTT.

This chain connects TRBV6-5 to TRBJ1-4; maybe TRBD1 (6 bases). This CDR3 region has 13 residues. The germline V and J ends were trimmed by 7 bases and 4 bases, with 10 bases remaining between them. Germline V gives CDR1 MNHEY, CDR2 SVGAGI. CDR3 protein: CASNRANNEKLFF. The CDR3 DNA reads TGTGCCAGCAACAGGGCGAATAATGAAAAACTGTTTTTT.